Following are 17 T cell receptor beta chains from one sample sequenced in a study of T-cell reconstitution after alpha-beta-depleted transplantation in children. TCRbeta library construction was performed incorporating unique molecular identifiers. TCRdb re-analysed the PCR reads in MiXCR, keeping a single row per CDR3 protein. Of some 830,000 distinct CDR3 sequences listed, about 16% are singletons. Sample: PBMCs, mostly from graft donor cells, taken 360 days after TCRalphabeta/CD19-depleted stem cell transplant. These receptors originate from a male patient younger than 18 who had a stem cell transplant for acute lymphoblastic leukemia, so the T cells may come from the graft donor.

This clonotype has just a few counts. The chain employs TRBV5-1 and TRBJ2-7; 9 nucleotides line up with TRBD1. V lost 2 bases to trimming and J lost 6 bases; unmatched junction nucleotides: 6. The CDR3 runs to 14 residues. CDR1 SGHRS and CDR2 YFSETQ come from the germline V gene. CDR3 region: CASSFSTGGGEQYF. The CDR3 DNA sequence: TGCGCCAGCAGCTTCAGTACAGGGGGCGGCGAGCAGTACTTC.

As for this clonotype: The DNA is omitted, as the CDR3 cannot be located on it reliably, and the CDR3 follows TCRdb's listing. The chain carries TRBV6-5 and TRBJ2-2; the table's D call TRBD2 went unverified against the DNA. Germline assignment: CDR1 MNHEY and CDR2 SVGAGI. Counting both end residues, the CDR3 totals 17 amino acids. The CDR3 here is CASSYPRRLGDCGSCFF.

This clonotype was recorded at least ten times. This chain connects TRBV5-1 to TRBJ1-1; unclear D gene. The ends were cut back, 0 bases at V and 4 bases at J, with 7 bases in the middle. Germline V CDR1 and CDR2: SGHRS, YFSETQ. The CDR3 sequence is 13 residues long. The CDR3 DNA is TGCGCCAGCAGCTTGGTGGTTAGCACTGAAGCTTTCTTT. Amino acid sequence: CASSLVVSTEAFF.

V usage is TRBV28 and J usage is TRBJ2-1; 9 nucleotides match TRBD2. V was pared by 5 bases and J by 7 bases, with 12 bases of the junction left unmatched. CDR1 is MDHEN and CDR2 is SYDVKM in the germline V gene. This CDR3 comprises 16 residues. CDR3 sequence: CASSAPLAGPLNEQFF. The CDR3 DNA reads as TGTGCCAGCAGTGCCCCTCTAGCGGGGCCTTTGAATGAGCAGTTCTTC. The full variable domain, with the rest looked up from reference TRBV28 and TRBJ2-1, is DVKVTQSSRYLVKRTGEKVFLECVQDMDHENMFWYRQDPGLGLRLIYFSYDVKMKEKGDIPEGYSVSREKKERFSLILESASTNQTSMYLCASSAPLAGPLNEQFFGPGTRLTVL.

This chain uses TRBV5-1 with TRBJ2-7; possible D gene TRBD2, 6 bases. The CDR3 spans 15 residues. V lost 4 bases, J lost 6 bases, and 20 bases lay in between. Looked up from germline, CDR1 is SGHRS and CDR2 is YFSETQ. The CDR3 DNA reads as TGCGCCAGCAGCCTTGCGGGACCGACAGTAATCGAGCAGTACTTC. This encodes CASSLAGPTVIEQYF.

This clonotype was seen repeatedly, ten times or more. The V gene is TRBV7-3, the J gene TRBJ1-2; 7 bases align to TRBD1. The trim removed 0 bases at V and 3 bases at J, leaving 10 bases unmatched. The CDR3 is 17 residues long. CDR1 and CDR2 (germline): SGHTA, FQGTGA. In DNA, the CDR3 is TGTGCCAGCAGCTTAACGCCAGGGGGTGAATTCGACTATGGCTACACCTTC. Its translation is CASSLTPGGEFDYGYTF. Filled out from reference TRBV7-3 and TRBJ1-2, the complete variable domain reads GAGVSQTPSNKVTEKGKYVELRCDPISGHTALYWYRQSLGQGPEFLIYFQGTGAADDSGLPNDRFFAVRPEGSVSTLKIQRTERGDSAVYLCASSLTPGGEFDYGYTFGSGTRLTVV.

This chain uses TRBV6-1 with TRBJ2-1; possibly TRBD2 for D (7 bases). The germline V and J ends were trimmed by 8 bases and 9 bases, with 20 bases remaining between them. The germline V gene encodes CDR1 MNHNS and CDR2 SASEGT. The CDR3 is made up of 14 amino acids. The DNA for the CDR3 is TGTGCCAGCCGGGGGGCGGGGAAAATGGCTGAGCAGTTCTTC. The encoded protein is CASRGAGKMAEQFF.

This clonotype was counted a few times. The V gene is TRBV9, the J gene TRBJ2-1; 14 bases match TRBD2. Germline loops: CDR1 SGDLS, CDR2 YYNGEE. The CDR3 contains 17 residues. J lost 7 bases, V lost 4 bases, and 10 bases had no gene match. CDR3 sequence: CASSLRLAGGPVNEQFF. CDR3 DNA: TGTGCCAGCAGCCTCCGACTAGCGGGAGGGCCGGTGAATGAGCAGTTCTTC. Supplemented by reference TRBV9 and TRBJ2-1, the full variable domain reads DSGVTQTPKHLITATGQRVTLRCSPRSGDLSVYWYQQSLDQGLQFLIQYYNGEERAKGNILERFSAQQFPDLHSELNLSSLELGDSALYFCASSLRLAGGPVNEQFFGPGTRLTVL.

The sample holds a few counts of this clonotype. The chain has TRBV30 and TRBJ2-1, with D tentatively TRBD1 or TRBD2 (7 bases each). CDR3 length: 16 amino acids. V lost 2 bases to trimming and J lost 7 bases, with 21 bases between them. Germline loops: CDR1 GTSNPN, CDR2 SVGIG (reference sequence). This CDR3 reads CAWSLGGGGQLNEQFF. CDR3 coding DNA: TGTGCCTGGAGTCTAGGGGGCGGGGGACAGTTGAATGAGCAGTTCTTC. Filled out from reference TRBV30 and TRBJ2-1, the complete variable domain reads SQTIHQWPATLVQPVGSPLSLECTVEGTSNPNLYWYRQAAGRGLQLLFYSVGIGQISSEVPQNLSASRPQDRQFILSSKKLLLSDSGFYLCAWSLGGGGQLNEQFFGPGTRLTVL.

The chain combines TRBV7-8 with TRBJ2-1; 9 nucleotides agree with TRBD2. Germline lookup yields CDR1 SGHVS and CDR2 FQNEAQ. This CDR3 comprises 18 residues. J gave up 12 bases and V 4 bases, and 22 bases lay outside the gene matches. CDR3 sequence (DNA): TGTGCCAGCAGCTCCGAACGGGTTGGCGGGAGGGCCGATGGGCCGCAGTTCTTC. Amino acids: CASSSERVGGRADGPQFF.

This clonotype appeared a few times. CDR3 sequence (DNA): TGCGCCAGCAGCCCCTGGGGGGCTAGCGGGAGTACATACAATGAGCAGTTCTTC. It yields the protein CASSPWGASGSTYNEQFF. The V gene is TRBV5-1, the J gene TRBJ2-1, with TRBD2 matching over 10 bases. Germline CDR1 is SGHRS and CDR2 is YFSETQ. After removal of 4 bases from V and 4 bases from J, the junction contained 14 bases not matched to a gene. The CDR3 is made up of 18 amino acids.

This clonotype was detected only a few times. The genes are TRBV3-1 and TRBJ1-1; 8 bases align to TRBD1. The V gene end was trimmed by 2 bases and the J gene end by 1 base; junction bases not matched to a gene: 3. CDR1 is LGHDT and CDR2 is YNNKEL in the germline V gene (reference sequence). The CDR3 sequence is 15 residues long. CDR3 amino acids: CASSQPTGGNTEAFF. CDR3 DNA sequence: TGTGCCAGCAGCCAACCCACAGGGGGGAACACTGAAGCTTTCTTT.

This clonotype was picked up a small number of times. The rearrangement joins TRBV6-2 or TRBV6-3 to TRBJ2-1; 7 bases fit TRBD1. This CDR3 region has 21 residues. The J segment lost 0 bases and the V segment lost 6 bases, leaving 23 bases of the junction unmatched. Per the germline V gene, CDR1 is MNHEY and CDR2 is SVGEGT. CDR3 sequence: CASSPYIPTGFTESSYNEQFF. In DNA, the CDR3 is TGTGCCAGCAGCCCCTACATCCCGACAGGGTTTACGGAAAGCTCCTACAATGAGCAGTTCTTC.

This clonotype has a handful of counts. The chain recombines TRBV12-3 or TRBV12-4 with TRBJ2-4, with 7 bases that match TRBD2. Unmatched junction bases numbered 10, after V lost 4 bases and J lost 1 base. The CDR3 extends over 17 amino acids. CDR3 residues: CASSYKREGIAKNIQYF. Here the CDR3 DNA reads TGTGCCAGCAGTTACAAGAGGGAGGGGATTGCCAAAAACATTCAGTACTTC.

The chain is built from TRBV3-1 and TRBJ1-1; D not resolved. V lost 2 bases and J lost 1, with 2 bases in between. Per the germline V gene, CDR1 is LGHDT and CDR2 is YNNKEL (reference sequence). CDR3 size: 12 residues. The CDR3 nucleotides are TGTGCCAGCAGCCAACAGAACACTGAAGCTTTCTTT. This gives the protein CASSQQNTEAFF. The full variable domain, with the rest looked up from reference TRBV3-1 and TRBJ1-1, is DTAVSQTPKYLVTQMGNDKSIKCEQNLGHDTMYWYKQDSKKFLKIMFSYNNKELIINETVPNRFSPKSPDKAHLNLHINSLELGDSAVYFCASSQQNTEAFFGQGTRLTVV.

This chain links TRBV4-1 with TRBJ2-7; 9 bases match TRBD2. CDR1 and CDR2 (germline): MGHRA, YSYEKL. With V trimmed by 4 bases and J by 3 bases, 19 bases remained unmatched. CDR3 length: 19 amino acids. The CDR3 nucleotides are TGCGCCAGCAGCCGAAAAGGGGAAAAGGCTAGCGGGATTTTCTACGAGCAGTACTTC. Amino acid sequence: CASSRKGEKASGIFYEQYF.

The chain combines TRBV5-1 with TRBJ1-1; D gene unclear. Germline CDR1 reads SGHRS; CDR2 reads YFSETQ. The CDR3 spans 14 residues. V lost 0 bases and J 11 bases, leaving 17 bases between the germline ends. The CDR3 coding sequence is TGCGCCAGCAGCTTGGAGGAGGCAATCAAGAGGGCTTTCTTT. It yields the protein CASSLEEAIKRAFF.